This T cell receptor (beta chain) originates from a study of blood T cell repertoires in COVID-19. Only in-frame clones appear in the TCRdb table, and some are missing; sequencing was by immunoSEQ multiplex PCR. The sample records approximately 480,000 clones, roughly 90% being singletons. The CDR3 is 14 amino acids. V lost 3 bases and J 2 bases, leaving 10 bases between the germline ends. Germline CDR1 is MGHRA and CDR2 is YSYEKL. This receptor was obtained from a woman in her late teens or twenties who had recovered from COVID-19. Sequencing was performed on PBMCs or T cells enriched from blood (not recorded which). The gene calls are TRBV4-1 and TRBJ2-5; D may be TRBD2 (6 bases). The chain's CDR3 is CASSQVAGQETQYF. CDR3 nucleotides: TGCGCCAGCAGCCAGGTCGCGGGACAAGAGACCCAGTACTTC.